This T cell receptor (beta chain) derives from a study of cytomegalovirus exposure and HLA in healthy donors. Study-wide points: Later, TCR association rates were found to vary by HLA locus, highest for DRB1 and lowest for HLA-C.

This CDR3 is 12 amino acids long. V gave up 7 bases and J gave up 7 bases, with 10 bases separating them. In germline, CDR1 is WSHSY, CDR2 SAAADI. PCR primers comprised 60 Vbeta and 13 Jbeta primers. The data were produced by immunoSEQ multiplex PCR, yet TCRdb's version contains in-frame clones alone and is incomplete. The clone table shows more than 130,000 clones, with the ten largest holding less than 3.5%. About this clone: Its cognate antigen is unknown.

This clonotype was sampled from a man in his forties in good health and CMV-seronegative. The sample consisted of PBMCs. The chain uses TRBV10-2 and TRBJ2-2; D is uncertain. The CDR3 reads CASTLGSGELFF. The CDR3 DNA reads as TGCGCCAGCACTCTAGGAAGCGGGGAGCTGTTTTTT.